This TCR beta chain derives from a study of T cell responses to AZD1222 COVID-19 vaccine. Profiling relied on immunoSEQ multiplex PCR, and the TCRdb table lists in-frame clones only, not all of them. The top ten clones hold 1.5% to 2% of a sample with 100,000 to 120,000 clones, about nine tenths of them seen once. Study-wide findings and caveats: Recipients of two AZD1222 doses showed rising Spike-specific TCR breadth and depth. Spike-wide vaccine-associated CD4 TCRs dominated at 160-218 and 743-854. Clonal diversity was possibly underestimated, and white British individuals and females predominated among donors. Nearly half of the spike-specific TCRs reportedly recognize variant regions that carry no mutations.

Concerning this clone itself: Its specificity is unknown.

The sequence was collected from an adult in good health. The sample in question was peripheral blood, obtained on day 0 of AZD1222 vaccination.

The CDR3 protein is CASKGLWVVDSPLHF. The CDR3 DNA reads as TGTGCCAGCAAAGGGTTATGGGTCGTGGATTCACCCCTCCACTTT. The rearrangement joins TRBV6-5 to TRBJ1-6; D unresolved. V was cut by 7 bases and J by 8 bases, with 18 bases left in between. The CDR3 covers 15 residues. Germline V gene lookup returns CDR1 MNHEY and CDR2 SVGAGI.